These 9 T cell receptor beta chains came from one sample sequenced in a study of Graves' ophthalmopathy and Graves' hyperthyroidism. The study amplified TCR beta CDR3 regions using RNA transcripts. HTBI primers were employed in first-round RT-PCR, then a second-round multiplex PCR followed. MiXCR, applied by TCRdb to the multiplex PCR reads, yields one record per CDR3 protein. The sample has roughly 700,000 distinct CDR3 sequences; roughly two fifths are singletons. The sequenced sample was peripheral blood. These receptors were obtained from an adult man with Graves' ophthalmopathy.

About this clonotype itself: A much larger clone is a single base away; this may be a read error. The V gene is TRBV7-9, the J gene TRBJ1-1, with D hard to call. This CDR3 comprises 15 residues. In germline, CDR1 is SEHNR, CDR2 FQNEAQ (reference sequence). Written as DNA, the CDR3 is TGTGCCCGCAGCTTAGAGGGTATATACGGAACTGAAGCTTTCTTT. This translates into CARSLEGIYGTEAFF.

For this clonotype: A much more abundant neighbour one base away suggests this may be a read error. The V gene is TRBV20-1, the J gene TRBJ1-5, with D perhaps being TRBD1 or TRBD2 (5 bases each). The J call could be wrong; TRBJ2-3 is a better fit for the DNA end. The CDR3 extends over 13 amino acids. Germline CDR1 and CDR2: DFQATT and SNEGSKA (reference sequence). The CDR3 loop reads CSARGDPSQPQYF. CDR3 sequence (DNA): TGCAGTGCTAGGGGGGACCCTAGCCAGCCCCAGTATTTT.

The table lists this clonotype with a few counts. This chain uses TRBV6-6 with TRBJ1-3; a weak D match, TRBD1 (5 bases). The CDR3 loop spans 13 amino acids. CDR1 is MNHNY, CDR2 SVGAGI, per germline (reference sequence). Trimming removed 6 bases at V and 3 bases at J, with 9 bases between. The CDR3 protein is CASRIGGGNTIYF. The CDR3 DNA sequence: TGTGCCAGCAGGATCGGGGGTGGAAACACCATATATTTT.

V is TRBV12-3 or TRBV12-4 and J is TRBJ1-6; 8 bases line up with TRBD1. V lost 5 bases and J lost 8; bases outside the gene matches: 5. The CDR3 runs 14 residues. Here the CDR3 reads CASSVGQGDSPLHF. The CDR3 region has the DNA TGTGCCAGCAGTGTAGGACAGGGCGATTCACCCCTCCACTTT.

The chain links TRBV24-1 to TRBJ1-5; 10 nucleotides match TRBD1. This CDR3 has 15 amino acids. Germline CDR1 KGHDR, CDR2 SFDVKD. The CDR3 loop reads CDSRLTGGARQPQHF. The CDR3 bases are TGTGACAGCAGGCTGACAGGGGGCGCGCGGCAGCCCCAGCATTTT.

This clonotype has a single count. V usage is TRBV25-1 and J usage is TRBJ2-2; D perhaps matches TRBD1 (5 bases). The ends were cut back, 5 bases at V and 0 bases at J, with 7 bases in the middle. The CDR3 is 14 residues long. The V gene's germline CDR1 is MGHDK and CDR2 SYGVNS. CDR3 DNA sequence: TGTGCCAGCAGTTACAGGACGAACACCGGGGAGCTGTTTTTT. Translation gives CASSYRTNTGELFF.

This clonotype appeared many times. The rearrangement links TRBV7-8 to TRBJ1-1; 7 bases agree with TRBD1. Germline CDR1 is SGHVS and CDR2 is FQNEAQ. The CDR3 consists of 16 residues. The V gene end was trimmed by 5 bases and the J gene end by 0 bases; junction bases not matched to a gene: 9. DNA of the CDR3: TGTGCCAGCAGCGAGAGACAGGGCCCCATGAACACTGAAGCTTTCTTT. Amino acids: CASSERQGPMNTEAFF. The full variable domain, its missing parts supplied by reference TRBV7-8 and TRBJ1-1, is GAGVSQSPRYKVAKRGQDVALRCDPISGHVSLFWYQQALGQGPEFLTYFQNEAQLDKSGLPSDRFFAERPEGSVSTLKIQRTQQEDSAVYLCASSERQGPMNTEAFFGQGTRLTVV.

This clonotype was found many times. This CDR3 is CASSRRGLNEKLFF. DNA for the CDR3: TGTGCCAGCAGTCGACGAGGGCTTAATGAAAAACTGTTTTTT. This rearrangement joins TRBV2 to TRBJ1-4, with D unclear. The germline V gene encodes CDR1 SNHLY and CDR2 FYNNEI. Trimming removed 5 bases from V and 4 bases from J, with 11 bases in between. There are 14 residues in the CDR3.

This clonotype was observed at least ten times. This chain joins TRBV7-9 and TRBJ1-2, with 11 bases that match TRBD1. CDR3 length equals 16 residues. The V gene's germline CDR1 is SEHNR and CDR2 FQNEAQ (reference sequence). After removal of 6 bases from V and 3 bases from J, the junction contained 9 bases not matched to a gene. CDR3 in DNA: TGTGCCAGCAGTCATACGGACAGGGGGCTCGACTATGGCTACACCTTC. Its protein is CASSHTDRGLDYGYTF.